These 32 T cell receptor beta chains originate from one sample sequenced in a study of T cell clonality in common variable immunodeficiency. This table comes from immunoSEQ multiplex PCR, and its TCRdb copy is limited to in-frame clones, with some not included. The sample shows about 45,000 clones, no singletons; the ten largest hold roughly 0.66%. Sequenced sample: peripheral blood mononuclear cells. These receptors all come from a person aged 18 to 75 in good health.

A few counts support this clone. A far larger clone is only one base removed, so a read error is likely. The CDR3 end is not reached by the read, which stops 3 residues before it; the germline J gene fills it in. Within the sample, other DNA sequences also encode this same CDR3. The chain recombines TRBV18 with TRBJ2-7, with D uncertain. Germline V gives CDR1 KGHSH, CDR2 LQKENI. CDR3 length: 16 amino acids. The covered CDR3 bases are TGCGCCAGCTCACCCAGTTCTGAATTTTCCCAATACGAG. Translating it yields CASSPSSEFSQYE. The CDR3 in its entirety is CASSPSSEFSQYEQYF.

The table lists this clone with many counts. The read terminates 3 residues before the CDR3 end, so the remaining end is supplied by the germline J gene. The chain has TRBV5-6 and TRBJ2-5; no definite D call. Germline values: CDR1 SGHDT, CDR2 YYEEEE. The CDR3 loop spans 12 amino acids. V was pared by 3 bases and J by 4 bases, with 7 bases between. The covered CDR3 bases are TGTGCCAGCAGCTCCGCGCCAGAGACC. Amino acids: CASSSAPET. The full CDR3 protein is CASSSAPETQYF.

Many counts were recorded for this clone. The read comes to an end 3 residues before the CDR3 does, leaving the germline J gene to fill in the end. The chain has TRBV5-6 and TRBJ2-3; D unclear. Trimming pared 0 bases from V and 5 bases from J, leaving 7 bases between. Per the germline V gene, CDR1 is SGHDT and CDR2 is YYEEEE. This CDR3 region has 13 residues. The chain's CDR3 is CASSLVGEDTQYF. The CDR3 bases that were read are TGTGCCAGCAGCTTGGTCGGTGAAGATACG.

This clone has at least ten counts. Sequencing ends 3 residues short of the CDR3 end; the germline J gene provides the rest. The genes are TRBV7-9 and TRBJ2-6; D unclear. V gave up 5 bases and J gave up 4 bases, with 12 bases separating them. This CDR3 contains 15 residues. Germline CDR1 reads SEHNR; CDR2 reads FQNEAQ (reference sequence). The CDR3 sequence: CASSPTYIGANVLTF. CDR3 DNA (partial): TGTGCCAGCAGCCCAACATACATCGGGGCCAACGTC. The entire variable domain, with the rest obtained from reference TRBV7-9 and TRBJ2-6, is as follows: DTGVSQNPRHKITKRGQNVTFRCDPISEHNRLYWYRQTLGQGPEFLTYFQNEAQLEKSRLLSDRFSAERPKGSFSTLEIQRTEQGDSAMYLCASSPTYIGANVLTFGAGSRLTVL.

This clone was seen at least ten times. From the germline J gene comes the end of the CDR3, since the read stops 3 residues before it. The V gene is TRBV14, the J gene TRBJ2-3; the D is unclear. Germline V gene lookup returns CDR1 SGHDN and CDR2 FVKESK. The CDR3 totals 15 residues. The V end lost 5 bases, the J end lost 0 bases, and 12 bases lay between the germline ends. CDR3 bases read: TGTGCCAGCAGCGGGCAGCTCGCTAGCACAGATACG. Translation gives CASSGQLASTDT. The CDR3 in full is CASSGQLASTDTQYF. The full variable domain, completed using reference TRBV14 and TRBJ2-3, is EAGVTQFPSHSVIEKGQTVTLRCDPISGHDNLYWYRRVMGKEIKFLLHFVKESKQDESGMPNNRFLAERTGGTYSTLKVQPAELEDSGVYFCASSGQLASTDTQYFGPGTRLTVL.

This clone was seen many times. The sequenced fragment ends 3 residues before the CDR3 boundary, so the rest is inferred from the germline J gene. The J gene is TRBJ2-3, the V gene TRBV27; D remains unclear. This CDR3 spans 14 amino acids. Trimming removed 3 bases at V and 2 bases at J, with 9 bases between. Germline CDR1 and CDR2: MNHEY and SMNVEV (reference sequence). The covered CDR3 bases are TGTGCCAGCAGTTTCCGGGTCCCCACAGATACG. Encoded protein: CASSFRVPTDT. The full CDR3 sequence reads CASSFRVPTDTQYF.

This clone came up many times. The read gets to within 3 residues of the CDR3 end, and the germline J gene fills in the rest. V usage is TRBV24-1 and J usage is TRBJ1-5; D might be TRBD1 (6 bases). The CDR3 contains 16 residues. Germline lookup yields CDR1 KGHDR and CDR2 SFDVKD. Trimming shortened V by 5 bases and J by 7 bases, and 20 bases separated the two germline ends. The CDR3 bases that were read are TGTGCCACCAGTGTCACGCACAGGGCCGCGTACCAGCCC. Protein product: CATSVTHRAAYQP. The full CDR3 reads CATSVTHRAAYQPQHF.

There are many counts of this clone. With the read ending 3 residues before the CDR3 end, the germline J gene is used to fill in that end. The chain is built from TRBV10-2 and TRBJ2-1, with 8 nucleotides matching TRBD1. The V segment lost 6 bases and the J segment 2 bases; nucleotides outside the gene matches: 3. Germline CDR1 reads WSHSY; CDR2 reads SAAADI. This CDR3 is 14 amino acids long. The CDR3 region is CASSQGAAYNEQFF. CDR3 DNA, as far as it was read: TGCGCCAGCAGCCAGGGGGCCGCCTACAATGAG.

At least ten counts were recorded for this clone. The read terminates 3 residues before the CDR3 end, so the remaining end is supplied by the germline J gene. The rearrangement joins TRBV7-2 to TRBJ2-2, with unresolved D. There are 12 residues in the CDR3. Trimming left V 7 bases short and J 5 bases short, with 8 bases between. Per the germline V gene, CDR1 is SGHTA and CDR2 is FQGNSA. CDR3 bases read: TGTGCCAGCACCCTAGTAACCGGGGAG. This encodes CASTLVTGE. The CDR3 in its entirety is CASTLVTGELFF.

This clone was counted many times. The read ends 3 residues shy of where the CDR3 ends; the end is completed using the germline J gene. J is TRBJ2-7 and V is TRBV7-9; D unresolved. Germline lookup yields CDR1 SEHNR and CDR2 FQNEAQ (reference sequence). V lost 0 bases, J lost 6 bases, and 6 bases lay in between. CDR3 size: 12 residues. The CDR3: CASSLAPREQYF. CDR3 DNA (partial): TGTGCCAGCAGCTTAGCTCCGCGCGAG.

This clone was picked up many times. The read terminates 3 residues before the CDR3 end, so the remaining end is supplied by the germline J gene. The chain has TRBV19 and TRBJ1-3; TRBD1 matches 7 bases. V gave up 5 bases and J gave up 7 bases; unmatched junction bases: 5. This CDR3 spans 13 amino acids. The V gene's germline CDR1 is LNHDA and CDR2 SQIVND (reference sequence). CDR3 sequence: CASSPEGANTIYF. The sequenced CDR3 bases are TGTGCCAGTAGTCCGGAGGGGGCGAACACC.

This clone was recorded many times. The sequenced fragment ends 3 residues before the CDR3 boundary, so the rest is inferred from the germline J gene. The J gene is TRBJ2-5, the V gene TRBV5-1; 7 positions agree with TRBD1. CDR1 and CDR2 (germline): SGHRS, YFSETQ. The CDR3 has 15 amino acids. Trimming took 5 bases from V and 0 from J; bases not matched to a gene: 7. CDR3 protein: CASSVGGHYQETQYF. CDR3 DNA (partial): TGCGCCAGCAGTGTAGGGGGCCATTACCAAGAGACC.

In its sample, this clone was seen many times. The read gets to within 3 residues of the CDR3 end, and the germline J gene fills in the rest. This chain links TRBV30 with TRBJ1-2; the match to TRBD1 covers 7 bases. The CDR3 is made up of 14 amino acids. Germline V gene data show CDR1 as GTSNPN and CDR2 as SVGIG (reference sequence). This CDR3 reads CAWRKTGTFIGYTF. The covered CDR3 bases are TGTGCCTGGAGGAAGACAGGGACTTTTATCGGC.

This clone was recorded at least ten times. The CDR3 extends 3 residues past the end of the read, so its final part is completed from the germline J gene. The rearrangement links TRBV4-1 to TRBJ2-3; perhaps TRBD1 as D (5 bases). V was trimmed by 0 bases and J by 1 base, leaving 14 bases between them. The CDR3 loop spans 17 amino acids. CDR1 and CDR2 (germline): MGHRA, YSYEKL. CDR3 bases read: TGCGCCAGCAGCCAAGAAGGGGCCAGAGCTGGCACAGATACG. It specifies CASSQEGARAGTDT. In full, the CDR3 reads CASSQEGARAGTDTQYF.

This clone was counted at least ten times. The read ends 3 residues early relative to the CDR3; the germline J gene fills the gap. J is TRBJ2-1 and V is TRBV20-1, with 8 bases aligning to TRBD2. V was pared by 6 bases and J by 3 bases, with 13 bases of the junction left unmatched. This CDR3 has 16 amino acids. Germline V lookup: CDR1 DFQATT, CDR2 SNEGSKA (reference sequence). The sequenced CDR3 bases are TGCAGTGCGGTCCGACCCAGCGGGGGCGACTACAATGAG. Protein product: CSAVRPSGGDYNE. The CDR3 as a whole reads CSAVRPSGGDYNEQFF.

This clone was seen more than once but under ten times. CDR3 amino acids: CAWSLGTGAFNYGQYF. The CDR3 bases that were read are TGTGCCTGGAGTCTTGGGACAGGGGCTTTCAACTATGGT. This chain links TRBV30 with TRBJ2-4; 10 bases line up with TRBD1. The CDR3 end is not reached by the read, which stops 3 residues before it; the germline J gene fills it in. CDR3 size: 16 residues. The germline V gene has CDR1 GTSNPN and CDR2 SVGIG (reference sequence). Variable domain in full (rest from reference TRBV30 and TRBJ2-4): SQTIHQWPATLVQPVGSPLSLECTVEGTSNPNLYWYRQAAGRGLQLLFYSVGIGQISSEVPQNLSASRPQDRQFILSSKKLLLSDSGFYLCAWSLGTGAFNYGQYFGAGTRLSVL.

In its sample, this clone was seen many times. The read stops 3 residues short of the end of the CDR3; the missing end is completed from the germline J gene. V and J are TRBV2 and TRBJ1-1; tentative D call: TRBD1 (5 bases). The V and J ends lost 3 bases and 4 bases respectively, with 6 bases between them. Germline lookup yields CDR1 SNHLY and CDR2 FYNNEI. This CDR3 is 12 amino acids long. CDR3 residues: CASSEGGTEAFF. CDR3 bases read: TGTGCCAGCAGTGAGGGGGGCACTGAA.

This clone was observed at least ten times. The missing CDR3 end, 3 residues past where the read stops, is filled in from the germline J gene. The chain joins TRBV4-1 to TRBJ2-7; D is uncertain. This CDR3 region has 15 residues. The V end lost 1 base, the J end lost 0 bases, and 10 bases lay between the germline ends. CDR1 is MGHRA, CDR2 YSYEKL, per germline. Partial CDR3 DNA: TGCGCCAGCAGCCAAGCCCGCACAAGCTCCTACGAG. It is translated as CASSQARTSSYE. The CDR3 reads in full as CASSQARTSSYEQYF.

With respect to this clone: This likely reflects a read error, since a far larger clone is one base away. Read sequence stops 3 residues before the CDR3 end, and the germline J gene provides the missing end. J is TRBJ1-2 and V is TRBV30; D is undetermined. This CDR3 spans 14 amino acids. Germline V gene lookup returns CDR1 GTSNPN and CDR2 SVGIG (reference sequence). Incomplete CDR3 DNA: TGTGCCTGGAGCTGGACTAGCGGGAGTTATGAG. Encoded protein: CAWSWTSGSYE. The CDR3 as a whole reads CAWSWTSGSYEYTF.

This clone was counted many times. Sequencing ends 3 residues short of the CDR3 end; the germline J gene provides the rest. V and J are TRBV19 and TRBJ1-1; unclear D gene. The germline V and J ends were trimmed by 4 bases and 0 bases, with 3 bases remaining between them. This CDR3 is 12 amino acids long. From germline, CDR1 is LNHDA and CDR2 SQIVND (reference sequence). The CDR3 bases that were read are TGTGCCAGTAGTAGGCTGAACACTGAA. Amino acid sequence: CASSRLNTE. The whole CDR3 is CASSRLNTEAFF. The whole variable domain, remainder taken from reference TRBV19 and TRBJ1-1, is DGGITQSPKYLFRKEGQNVTLSCEQNLNHDAMYWYRQDPGQGLRLIYYSQIVNDFQKGDIAEGYSVSREKKESFPLTVTSAQKNPTAFYLCASSRLNTEAFFGQGTRLTVV.

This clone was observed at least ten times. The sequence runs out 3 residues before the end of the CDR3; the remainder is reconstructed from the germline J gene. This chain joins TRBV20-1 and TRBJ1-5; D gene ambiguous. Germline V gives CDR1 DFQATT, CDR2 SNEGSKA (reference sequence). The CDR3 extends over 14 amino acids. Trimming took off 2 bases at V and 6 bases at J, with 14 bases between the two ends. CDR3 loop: CSARKAEESQPQHF. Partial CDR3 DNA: TGCAGTGCTAGAAAGGCAGAAGAGAGTCAGCCC.

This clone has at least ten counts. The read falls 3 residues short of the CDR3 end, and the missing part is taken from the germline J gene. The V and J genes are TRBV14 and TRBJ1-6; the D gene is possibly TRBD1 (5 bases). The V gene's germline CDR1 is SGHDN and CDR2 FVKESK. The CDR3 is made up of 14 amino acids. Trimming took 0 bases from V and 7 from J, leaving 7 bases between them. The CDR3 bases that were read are TGTGCCAGCAGCCAAGAATGGGGCAATTCACCC. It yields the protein CASSQEWGNSP. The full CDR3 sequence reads CASSQEWGNSPLHF.

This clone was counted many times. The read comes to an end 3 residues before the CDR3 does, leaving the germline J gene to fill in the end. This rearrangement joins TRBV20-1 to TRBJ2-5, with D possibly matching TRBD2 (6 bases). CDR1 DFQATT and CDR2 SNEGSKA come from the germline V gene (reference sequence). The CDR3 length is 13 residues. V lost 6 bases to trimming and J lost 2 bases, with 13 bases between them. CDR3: CSAYGTPQETQYF. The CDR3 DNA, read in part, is TGCAGTGCGTACGGGACTCCACAAGAGACC.

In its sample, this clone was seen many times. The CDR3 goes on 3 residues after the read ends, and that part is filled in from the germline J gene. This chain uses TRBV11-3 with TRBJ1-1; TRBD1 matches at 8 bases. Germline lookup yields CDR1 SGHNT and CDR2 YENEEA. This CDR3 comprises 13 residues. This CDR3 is CASSLMRRDRAFF. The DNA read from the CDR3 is TGTGCCAGCAGCTTAATGCGGAGGGACAGG.

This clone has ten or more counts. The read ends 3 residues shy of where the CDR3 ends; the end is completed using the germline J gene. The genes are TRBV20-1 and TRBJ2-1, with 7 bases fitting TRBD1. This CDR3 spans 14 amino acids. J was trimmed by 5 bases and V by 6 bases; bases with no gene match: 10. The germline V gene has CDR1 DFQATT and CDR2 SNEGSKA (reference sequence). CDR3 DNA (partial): TGCAGTGCCTCCTCCGGGACAGCTAACAATGAG. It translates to CSASSGTANNE. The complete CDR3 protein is CSASSGTANNEQFF.

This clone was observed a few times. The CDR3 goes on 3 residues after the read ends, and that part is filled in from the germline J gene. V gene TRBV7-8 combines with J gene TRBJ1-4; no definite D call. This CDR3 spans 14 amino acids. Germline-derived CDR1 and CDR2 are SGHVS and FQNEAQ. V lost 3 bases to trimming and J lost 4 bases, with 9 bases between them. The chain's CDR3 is CASSLAGFNEKLFF. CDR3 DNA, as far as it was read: TGTGCCAGCAGCTTGGCAGGTTTTAATGAAAAA.

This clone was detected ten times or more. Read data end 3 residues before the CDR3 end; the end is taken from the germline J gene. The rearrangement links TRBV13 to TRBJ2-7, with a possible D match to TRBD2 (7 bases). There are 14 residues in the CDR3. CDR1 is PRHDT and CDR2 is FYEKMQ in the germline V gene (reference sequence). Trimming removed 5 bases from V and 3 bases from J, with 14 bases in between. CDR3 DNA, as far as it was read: TGTGCCAGCAGCCTACAGGGAGGGGGCTACGAG. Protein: CASSLQGGGYE. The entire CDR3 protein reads CASSLQGGGYEQYF. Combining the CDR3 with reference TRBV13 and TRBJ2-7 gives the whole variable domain AAGVIQSPRHLIKEKRETATLKCYPIPRHDTVYWYQQGPGQDPQFLISFYEKMQSDKGSIPDRFSAQQFSDYHSELNMSSLELGDSALYFCASSLQGGGYEQYFGPGTRLTVT.

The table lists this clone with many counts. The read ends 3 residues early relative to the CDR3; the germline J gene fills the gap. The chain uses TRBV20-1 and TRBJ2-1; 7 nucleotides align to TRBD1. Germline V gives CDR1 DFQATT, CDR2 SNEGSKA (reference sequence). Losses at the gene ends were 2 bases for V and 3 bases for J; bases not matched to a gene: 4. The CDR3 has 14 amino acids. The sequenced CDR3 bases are TGCAGTGCTAGAACCGGGACAGACTACAATGAG. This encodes CSARTGTDYNE. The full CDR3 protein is CSARTGTDYNEQFF.

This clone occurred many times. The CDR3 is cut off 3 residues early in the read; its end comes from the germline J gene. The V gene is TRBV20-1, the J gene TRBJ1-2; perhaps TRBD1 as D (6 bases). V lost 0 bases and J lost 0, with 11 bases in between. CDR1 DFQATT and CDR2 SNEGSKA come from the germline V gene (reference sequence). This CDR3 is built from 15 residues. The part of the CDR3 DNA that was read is TGCAGTGCTAGAGATACAGGGCTAGCTAACTATGGC. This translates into CSARDTGLANYG. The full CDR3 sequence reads CSARDTGLANYGYTF.

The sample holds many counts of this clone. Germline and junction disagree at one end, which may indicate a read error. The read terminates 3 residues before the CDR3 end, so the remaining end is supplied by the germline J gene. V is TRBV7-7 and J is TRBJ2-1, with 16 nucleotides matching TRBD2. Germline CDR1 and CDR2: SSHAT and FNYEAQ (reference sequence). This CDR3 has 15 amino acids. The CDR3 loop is CASSPGLAGGDEQFF. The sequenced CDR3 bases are TGTGCTAGCAGCCCGGGACTAGCGGGAGGGGATGAG.

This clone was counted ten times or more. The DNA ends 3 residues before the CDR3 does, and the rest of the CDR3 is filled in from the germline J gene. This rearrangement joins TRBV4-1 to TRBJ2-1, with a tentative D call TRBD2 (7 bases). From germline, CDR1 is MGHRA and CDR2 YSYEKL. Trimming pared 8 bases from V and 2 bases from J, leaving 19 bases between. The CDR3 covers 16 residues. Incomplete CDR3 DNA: TGCGCCAGCGCCCAAAGGCGGGGGCCCCCCTACAATGAG. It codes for CASAQRRGPPYNE. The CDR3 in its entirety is CASAQRRGPPYNEQFF.

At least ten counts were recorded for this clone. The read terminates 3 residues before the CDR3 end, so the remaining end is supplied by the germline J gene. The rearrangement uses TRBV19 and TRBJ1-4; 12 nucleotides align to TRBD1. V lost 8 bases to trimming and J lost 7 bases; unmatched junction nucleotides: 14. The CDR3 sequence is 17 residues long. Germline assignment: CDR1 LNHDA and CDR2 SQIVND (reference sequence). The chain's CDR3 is CASASGQGARGGEKLFF. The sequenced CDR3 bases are TGTGCCAGTGCCTCGGGACAGGGGGCGCGAGGTGGTGAAAAA.